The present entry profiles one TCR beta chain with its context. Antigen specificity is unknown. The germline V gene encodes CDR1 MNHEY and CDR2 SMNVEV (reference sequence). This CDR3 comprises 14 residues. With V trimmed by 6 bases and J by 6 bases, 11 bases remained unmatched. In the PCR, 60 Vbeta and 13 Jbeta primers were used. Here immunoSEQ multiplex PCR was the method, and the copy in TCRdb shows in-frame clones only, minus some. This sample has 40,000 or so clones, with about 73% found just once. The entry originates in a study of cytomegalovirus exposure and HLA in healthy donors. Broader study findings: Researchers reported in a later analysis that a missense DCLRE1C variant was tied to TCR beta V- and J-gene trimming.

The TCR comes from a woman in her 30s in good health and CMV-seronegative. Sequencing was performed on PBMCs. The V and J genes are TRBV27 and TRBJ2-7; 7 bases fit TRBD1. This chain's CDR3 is CASREDRKIGEQYF. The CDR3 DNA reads TGTGCCAGCAGGGAGGACAGGAAGATTGGCGAGCAGTACTTC.